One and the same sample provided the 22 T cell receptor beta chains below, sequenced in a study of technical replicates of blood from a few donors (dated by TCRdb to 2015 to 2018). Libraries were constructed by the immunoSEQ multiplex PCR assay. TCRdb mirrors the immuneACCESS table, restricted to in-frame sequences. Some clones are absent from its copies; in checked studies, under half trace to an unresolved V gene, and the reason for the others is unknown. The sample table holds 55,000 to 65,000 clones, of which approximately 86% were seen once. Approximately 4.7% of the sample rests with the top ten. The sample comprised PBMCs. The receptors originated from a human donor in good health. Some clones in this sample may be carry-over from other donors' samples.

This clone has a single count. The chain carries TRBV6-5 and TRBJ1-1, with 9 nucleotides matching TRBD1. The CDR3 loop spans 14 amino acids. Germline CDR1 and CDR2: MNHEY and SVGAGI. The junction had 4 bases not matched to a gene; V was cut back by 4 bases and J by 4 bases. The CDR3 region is CASSFKDRGTEAFF. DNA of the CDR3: TGTGCCAGCAGTTTTAAGGACAGGGGCACTGAAGCTTTCTTT.

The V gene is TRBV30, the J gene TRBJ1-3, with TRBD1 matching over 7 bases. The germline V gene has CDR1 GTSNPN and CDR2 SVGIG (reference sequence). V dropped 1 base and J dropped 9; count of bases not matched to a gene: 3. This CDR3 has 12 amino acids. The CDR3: CAWSEGGGTIYF. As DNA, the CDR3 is TGTGCCTGGAGTGAAGGGGGCGGCACCATATATTTT.

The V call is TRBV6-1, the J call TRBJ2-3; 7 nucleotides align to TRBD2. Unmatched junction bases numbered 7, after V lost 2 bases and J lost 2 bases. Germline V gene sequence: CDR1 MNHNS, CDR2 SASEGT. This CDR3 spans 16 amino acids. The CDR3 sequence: CASSERERGATDTQYF. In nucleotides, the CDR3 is TGTGCCAGCAGTGAACGTGAGCGGGGAGCCACAGATACGCAGTATTTT.

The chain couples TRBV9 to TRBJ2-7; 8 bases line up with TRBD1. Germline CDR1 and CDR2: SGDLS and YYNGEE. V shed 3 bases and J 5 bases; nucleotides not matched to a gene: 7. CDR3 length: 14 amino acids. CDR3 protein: CASSARATGDEQYF. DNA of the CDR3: TGTGCCAGCAGCGCCCGAGCGACAGGGGACGAGCAGTACTTC.

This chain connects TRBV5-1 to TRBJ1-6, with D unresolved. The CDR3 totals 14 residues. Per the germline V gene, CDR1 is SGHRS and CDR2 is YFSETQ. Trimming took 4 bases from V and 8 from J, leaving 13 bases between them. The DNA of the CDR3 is TGCGCCAGCAGCGCGGGAGGCGGGTATTCACCCCTCCACTTT. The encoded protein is CASSAGGGYSPLHF.

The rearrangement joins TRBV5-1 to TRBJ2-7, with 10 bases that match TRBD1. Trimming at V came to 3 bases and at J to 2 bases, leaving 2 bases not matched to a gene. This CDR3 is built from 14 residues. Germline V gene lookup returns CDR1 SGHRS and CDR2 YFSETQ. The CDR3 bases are TGCGCCAGCAGCTGGACAGGGGGACCCTACGAGCAGTACTTC. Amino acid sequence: CASSWTGGPYEQYF.

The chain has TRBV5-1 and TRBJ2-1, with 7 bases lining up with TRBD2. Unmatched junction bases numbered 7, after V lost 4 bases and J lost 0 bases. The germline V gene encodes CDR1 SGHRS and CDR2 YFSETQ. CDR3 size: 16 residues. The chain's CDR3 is CASSPRIAGSYNEQFF. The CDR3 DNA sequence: TGCGCCAGCAGCCCCAGAATAGCGGGCTCCTACAATGAGCAGTTCTTC.

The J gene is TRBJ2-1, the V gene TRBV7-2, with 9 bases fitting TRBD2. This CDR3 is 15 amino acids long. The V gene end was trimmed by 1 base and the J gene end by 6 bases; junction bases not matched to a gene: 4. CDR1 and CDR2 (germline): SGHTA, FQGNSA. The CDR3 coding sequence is TGTGCCAGCAGCTTAGAGGGACTAGCAGGCAATGAGCAGTTCTTC. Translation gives CASSLEGLAGNEQFF.

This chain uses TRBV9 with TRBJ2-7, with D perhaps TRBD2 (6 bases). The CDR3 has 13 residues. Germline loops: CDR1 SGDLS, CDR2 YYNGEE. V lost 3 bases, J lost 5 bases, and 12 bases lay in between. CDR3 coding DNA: TGTGCCAGCAGCGCCGGGAGTAGAGACGAGCAGTACTTC. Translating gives CASSAGSRDEQYF.

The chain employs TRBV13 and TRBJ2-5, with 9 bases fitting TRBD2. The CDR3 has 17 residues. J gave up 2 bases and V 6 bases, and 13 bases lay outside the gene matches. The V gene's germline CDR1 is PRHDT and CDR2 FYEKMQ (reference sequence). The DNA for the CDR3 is TGTGCCAGCAGGAGGTTCGGAATAGCGGGGGATCAAGAGACCCAGTACTTC. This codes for CASRRFGIAGDQETQYF.

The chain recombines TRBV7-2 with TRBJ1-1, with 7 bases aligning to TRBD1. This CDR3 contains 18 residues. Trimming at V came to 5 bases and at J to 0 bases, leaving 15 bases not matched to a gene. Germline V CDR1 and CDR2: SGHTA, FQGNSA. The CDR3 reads CASSQTPGQKPLNTEAFF. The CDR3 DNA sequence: TGTGCCAGCAGCCAAACTCCGGGACAGAAACCCTTGAACACTGAAGCTTTCTTT.

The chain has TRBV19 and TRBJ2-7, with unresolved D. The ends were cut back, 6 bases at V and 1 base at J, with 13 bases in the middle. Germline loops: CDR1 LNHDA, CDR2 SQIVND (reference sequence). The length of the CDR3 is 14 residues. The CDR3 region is CASSPPSRSYEQYF. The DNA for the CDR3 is TGTGCCAGTAGCCCTCCCTCGAGATCCTACGAGCAGTACTTC. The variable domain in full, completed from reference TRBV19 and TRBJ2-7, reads DGGITQSPKYLFRKEGQNVTLSCEQNLNHDAMYWYRQDPGQGLRLIYYSQIVNDFQKGDIAEGYSVSREKKESFPLTVTSAQKNPTAFYLCASSPPSRSYEQYFGPGTRLTVT.

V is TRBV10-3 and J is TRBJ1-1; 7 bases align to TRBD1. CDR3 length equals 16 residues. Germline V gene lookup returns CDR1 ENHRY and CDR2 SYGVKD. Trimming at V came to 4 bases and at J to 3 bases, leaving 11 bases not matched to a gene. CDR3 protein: CAISGGQGGKDTEAFF. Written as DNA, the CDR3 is TGTGCCATCAGTGGGGGGCAGGGGGGTAAGGACACTGAAGCTTTCTTT.

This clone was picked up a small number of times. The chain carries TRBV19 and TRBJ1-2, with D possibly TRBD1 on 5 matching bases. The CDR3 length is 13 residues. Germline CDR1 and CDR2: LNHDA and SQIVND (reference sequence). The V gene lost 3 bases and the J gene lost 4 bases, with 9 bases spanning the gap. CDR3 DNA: TGTGCCAGTAGTATTCTAGGGGTCTATGGCTACACCTTC. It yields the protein CASSILGVYGYTF.

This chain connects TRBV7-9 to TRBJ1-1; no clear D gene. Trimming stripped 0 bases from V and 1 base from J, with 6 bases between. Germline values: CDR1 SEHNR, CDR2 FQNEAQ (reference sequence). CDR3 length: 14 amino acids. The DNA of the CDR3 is TGTGCCAGCAGCTTAGCACCAGAGAACACTGAAGCTTTCTTT. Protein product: CASSLAPENTEAFF.

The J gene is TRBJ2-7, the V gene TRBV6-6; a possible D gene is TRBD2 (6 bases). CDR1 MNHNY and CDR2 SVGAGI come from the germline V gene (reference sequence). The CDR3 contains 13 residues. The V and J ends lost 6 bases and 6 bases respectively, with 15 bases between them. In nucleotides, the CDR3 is TGTGCCAGCAGCATTGGAGGGCGTTTCGAGCAGTACTTC. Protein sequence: CASSIGGRFEQYF.

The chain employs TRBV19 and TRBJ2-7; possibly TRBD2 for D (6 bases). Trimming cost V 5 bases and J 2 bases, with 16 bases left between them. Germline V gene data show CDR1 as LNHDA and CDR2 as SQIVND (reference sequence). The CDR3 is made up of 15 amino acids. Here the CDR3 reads CASSQSGLRAYEQYF. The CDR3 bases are TGTGCCAGTAGTCAATCGGGACTCAGAGCCTACGAGCAGTACTTC.

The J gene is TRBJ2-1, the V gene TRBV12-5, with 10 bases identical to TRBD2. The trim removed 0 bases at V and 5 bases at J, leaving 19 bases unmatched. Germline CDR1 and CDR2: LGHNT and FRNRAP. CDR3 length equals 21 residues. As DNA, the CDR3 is TGTGCTAGTGGTTTGGTTCAGCGGGGGGGCCTGTATGAGAAGCGGAACAATGAGCAGTTCTTC. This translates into CASGLVQRGGLYEKRNNEQFF.

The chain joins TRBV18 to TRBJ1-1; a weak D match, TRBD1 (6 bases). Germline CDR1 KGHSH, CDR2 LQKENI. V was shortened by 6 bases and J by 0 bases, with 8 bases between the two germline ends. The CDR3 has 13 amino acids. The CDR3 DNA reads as TGTGCCAGCTCGGACAGATTGAACACTGAAGCTTTCTTT. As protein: CASSDRLNTEAFF.

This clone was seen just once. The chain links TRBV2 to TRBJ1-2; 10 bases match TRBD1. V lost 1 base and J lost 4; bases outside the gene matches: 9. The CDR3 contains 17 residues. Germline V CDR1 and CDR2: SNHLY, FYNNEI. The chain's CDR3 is CASSEGDRGPQGYGYTF. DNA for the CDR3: TGTGCCAGCAGTGAAGGGGACAGGGGTCCCCAGGGCTATGGCTACACCTTC.

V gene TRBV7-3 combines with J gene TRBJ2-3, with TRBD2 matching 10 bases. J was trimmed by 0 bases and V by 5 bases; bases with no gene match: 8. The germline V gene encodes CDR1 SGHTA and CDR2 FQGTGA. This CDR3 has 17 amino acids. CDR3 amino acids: CASSQEWTSGSTDTQYF. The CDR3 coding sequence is TGTGCCAGCAGCCAAGAGTGGACTAGCGGTAGCACAGATACGCAGTATTTT.

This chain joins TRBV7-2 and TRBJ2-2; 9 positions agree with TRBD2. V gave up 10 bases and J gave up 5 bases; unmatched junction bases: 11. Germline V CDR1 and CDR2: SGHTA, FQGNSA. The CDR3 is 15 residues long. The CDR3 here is CAIRGQRGVTGELFF. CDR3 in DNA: TGTGCCATCCGTGGCCAGCGGGGGGTTACCGGGGAGCTGTTTTTT.